This TCR beta chain was sequenced for a study of shared clonotypes between healthy human individuals (TCRdb year 2020). In terms of the full investigation: The cohort included a few men and a couple of women between 18 and 49 years of age. To estimate repertoire size and how much clonotype sharing occurs between individuals, the study deeply sequenced the blood TCR repertoires of several healthy adults. Leukapheresis yielded between about 0.85 and 9.5 billion PBMCs per donor. To increase sequencing depth and limit assay-specific biases, TCR repertoire library preparation and sequencing were carried out by different laboratories using diverse techniques. For each donor, CD4 naive and CD4 memory were each run on three plates, CD8 naive on two plates, and CD8 memory on one plate.

CD8 naive samples consisted of CD45RO-negative cells that were positively selected for CCR7, yielding a CD45RA+CCR7+ population without TemRA cells. Donors were healthy HIV-negative adults with no recently reported acute infections or vaccinations. Every donor was a Caucasian adult living in Nashville, Tennessee, USA. After blood collection by leukapheresis, PBMCs were isolated using Ficoll-Histopaque density gradient centrifugation and then cryopreserved in the vapor phase of liquid nitrogen. Analytical flow cytometry was used to check the purity and quantity of each magnetically sorted T cell population. Genomic DNA was isolated from every sorted fraction and measured by UV absorbance on a Nanodrop 2000c. For this clone: The antigen it recognizes is unknown. There are no base qualities to consult, and no much larger clone falls within one base.

The study at large found these results: Estimated clonotype richness was generally larger for naive than for memory subsets. Only blood was sampled, and tissue TCR repertoires likely differ from those in blood. Around 5% of naive CD4, approximately 3.7% of naive CD8, about 2.1% of memory CD4, and around 0.42% of memory CD8 clonotypes were shared across four donors. Compared with non-shared clonotypes, clonotypes shared by all four sorted-subset donors had higher generation probabilities. Based on pairwise subsampling, the degree of clonotype sharing among donors was expected to be affected by sequencing depth. Rarefaction of sorted-subset datasets indicated incomplete sequencing despite the large sequencing depth. The small number of donors limited the genetic and exposure-history diversity represented.

TCR CDR3 regions were amplified from genomic DNA by multiplex PCR using the deep immunoSEQ assay. Genomic DNA extracted from each cell subset was distributed evenly over all wells of several immunoSEQ 96-well plates, and each plate served as one replicate. For sorted subsets, around 0.2 ug genomic DNA, equal to 30,000 to 35,000 T cell genomes, was loaded into each replicate PCR. Purified libraries were measured with a Qubit 3.0 fluorometer, size-checked on a Bioanalyzer 2100, and measured again with the KAPA Library Quantification kit. Each immunoSEQ 96-well plate was sequenced on its own single-read 150-cycle Illumina NextSeq 550 flow cell. The source study handled its data this way. The immunoSEQ output contained only junctional sequences without quality scores, so filtering could not match that applied to full-length reads. Sequences were annotated with PyIR, a Python wrapper for IgBLAST v1.9, using IMGT germline references to assign V/J genes and CDR3. Any read was removed if the V/J assignment was weak (E-value above 1e-6), the CDR3 was missing, or the read contained stop codons, out-of-frame junctions, or ambiguous translated residues. V3J clonotypes were defined as sequences sharing an identical inferred V gene, J gene, and CDR3 amino acid sequence. Percentage overlap between repertoires was calculated by dividing the number of shared unique clonotypes by the size of the smaller repertoire. Richness of each repertoire was evaluated using RTK rarefaction, the Chao1 estimator, and Recon v2.1 estimates of unobserved clonotypes. OLGA was used to compute generation probabilities for all TCRbeta clonotypes that the gDNA method yielded from a handful of donors. The clones in this table, taken by TCRdb from immuneACCESS, are in-frame only. Not every clone is retained; where verified, under half of the shortfall comes from an unresolved V gene, and the cause of the rest is unknown. Clone size and the V and J calls come from that table; the DNA yielded D and trimming. The sample records 1.5 million to 2.5 million clones, about 95% of which are singletons. 0.9% to 1.5% of the sample comes from the top ten.

CDR1 and CDR2 were assigned from the germline V gene as SGHDN and FVKESK. Including the terminal cysteine and phenylalanine, the CDR3 comprises 14 residues. The retained sequence is limited to the CDR3, 42 bases, with the frame set at the first base. Trimmed from V: 7 bases; trimmed from J: 3 bases; junction bases lacking a gene match: 4. The rearrangement combines TRBV14 with TRBJ2-3, and 10 bases in between align with TRBD1. What was sequenced was naive CD8+ T cells sorted from blood. Per the publication, the cell subset or site label means: CD45RA+CCR7+. The sequence came from a man between 18 and 29 years old in good health. The DNA reads TGTGCCAGCACAAGGACAGGGGGTACAGATACGCAGTATTTT. It translates to CASTRTGGTDTQYF.